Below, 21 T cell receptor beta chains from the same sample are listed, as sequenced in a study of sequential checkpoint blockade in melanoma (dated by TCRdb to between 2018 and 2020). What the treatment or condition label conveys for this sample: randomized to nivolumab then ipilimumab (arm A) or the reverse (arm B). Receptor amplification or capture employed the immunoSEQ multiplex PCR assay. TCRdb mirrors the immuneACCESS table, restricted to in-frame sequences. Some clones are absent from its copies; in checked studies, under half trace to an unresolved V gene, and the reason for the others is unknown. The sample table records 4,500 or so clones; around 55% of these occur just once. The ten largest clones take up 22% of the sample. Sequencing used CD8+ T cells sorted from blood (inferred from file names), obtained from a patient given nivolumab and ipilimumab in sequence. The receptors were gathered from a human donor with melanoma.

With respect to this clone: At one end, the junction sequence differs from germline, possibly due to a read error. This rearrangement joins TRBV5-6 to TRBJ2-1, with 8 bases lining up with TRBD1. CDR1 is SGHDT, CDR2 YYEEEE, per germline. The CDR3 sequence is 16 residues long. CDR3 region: CASSLTGGVSYNGQFF. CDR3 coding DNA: TGTGCCAGCAGCTTGACAGGGGGTGTCTCCTACAATGGGCAGTTCTTC.

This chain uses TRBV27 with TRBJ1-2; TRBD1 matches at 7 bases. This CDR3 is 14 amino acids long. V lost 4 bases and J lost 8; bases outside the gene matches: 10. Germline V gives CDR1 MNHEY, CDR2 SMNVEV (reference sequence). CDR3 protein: CASSSPSGGDGYTF. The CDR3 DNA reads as TGTGCCAGCAGTTCCCCGTCAGGGGGTGACGGCTACACCTTC.

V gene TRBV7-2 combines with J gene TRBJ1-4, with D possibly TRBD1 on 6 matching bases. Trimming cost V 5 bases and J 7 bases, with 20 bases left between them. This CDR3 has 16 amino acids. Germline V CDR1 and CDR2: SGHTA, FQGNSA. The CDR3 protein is CASSRLSGGPSEKLFF. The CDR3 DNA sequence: TGTGCCAGCAGCCGTCTAAGCGGGGGGCCTAGTGAAAAACTGTTTTTT.

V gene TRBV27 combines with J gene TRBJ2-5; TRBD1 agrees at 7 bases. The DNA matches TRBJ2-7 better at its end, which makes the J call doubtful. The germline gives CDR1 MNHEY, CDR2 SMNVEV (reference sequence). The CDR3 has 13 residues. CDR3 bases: TGTGCCAGCAGTTTAAACAGGGGCTACGAGCAGTACTTC. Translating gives CASSLNRGYEQYF.

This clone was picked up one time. CDR3 in amino acids: CASSNMQGTMNTGELFF. The CDR3 region has the DNA TGTGCCAGCAGCAATATGCAGGGGACAATGAACACCGGGGAGCTGTTTTTT. The chain is built from TRBV5-5 and TRBJ2-2; possible D gene TRBD1, 6 bases. V was shortened by 4 bases and J by 1 base, with 17 bases between the two germline ends. This CDR3 region has 17 residues. Germline V gene data show CDR1 as SGHKS and CDR2 as YYEKEE (reference sequence).

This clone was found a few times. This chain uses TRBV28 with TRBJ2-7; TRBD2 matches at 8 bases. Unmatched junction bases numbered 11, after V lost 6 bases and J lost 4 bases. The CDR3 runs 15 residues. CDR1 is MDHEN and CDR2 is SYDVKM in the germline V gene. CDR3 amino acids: CASSLLAEVVYEQYF. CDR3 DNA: TGTGCCAGCAGCCTACTAGCGGAGGTTGTTTACGAGCAGTACTTC.

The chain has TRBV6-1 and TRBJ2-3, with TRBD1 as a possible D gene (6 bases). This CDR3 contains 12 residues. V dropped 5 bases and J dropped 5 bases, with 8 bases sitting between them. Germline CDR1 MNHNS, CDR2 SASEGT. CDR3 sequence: CASSLQGDTQYF. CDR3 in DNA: TGTGCCAGCAGTCTACAGGGAGATACGCAGTATTTT.

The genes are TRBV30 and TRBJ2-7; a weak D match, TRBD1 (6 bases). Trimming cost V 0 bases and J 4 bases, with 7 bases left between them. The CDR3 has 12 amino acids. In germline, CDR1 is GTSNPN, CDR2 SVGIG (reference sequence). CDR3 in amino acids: CAWSVQGYEQYF. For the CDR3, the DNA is TGTGCCTGGAGTGTACAGGGTTACGAGCAGTACTTC.

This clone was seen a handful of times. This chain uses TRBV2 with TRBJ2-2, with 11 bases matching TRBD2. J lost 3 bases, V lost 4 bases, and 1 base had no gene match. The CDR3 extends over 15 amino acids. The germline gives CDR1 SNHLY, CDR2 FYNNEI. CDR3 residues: CASSATSGDTGELFF. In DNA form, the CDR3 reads TGTGCCAGCAGTGCGACTAGCGGGGACACCGGGGAGCTGTTTTTT.

This CDR3 reads CASSADSFNQPQHF. CDR3 bases: TGTGCCAGCAGCGCTGACAGCTTCAATCAGCCCCAGCATTTT. The rearrangement links TRBV6-5 to TRBJ1-5; TRBD1 is a possible D gene (5 bases). V was cut by 6 bases and J by 3 bases, with 12 bases left in between. CDR1 and CDR2 from the germline V gene are MNHEY and SVGAGI. The CDR3 extends over 14 amino acids.

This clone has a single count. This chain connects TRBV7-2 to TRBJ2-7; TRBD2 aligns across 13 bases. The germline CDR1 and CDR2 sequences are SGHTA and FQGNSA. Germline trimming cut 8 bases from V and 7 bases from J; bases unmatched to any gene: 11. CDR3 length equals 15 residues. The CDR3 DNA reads TGTGCCAGCCAACAACTAGCGGGAGGGCCTGGGGAGCAGTACTTC. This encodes CASQQLAGGPGEQYF. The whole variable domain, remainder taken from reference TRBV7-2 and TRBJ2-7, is GAGVSQSPSNKVTEKGKDVELRCDPISGHTALYWYRQSLGQGLEFLIYFQGNSAPDKSGLPSDRFSAERTGGSVSTLTIQRTQQEDSAVYLCASQQLAGGPGEQYFGPGTRLTVT.

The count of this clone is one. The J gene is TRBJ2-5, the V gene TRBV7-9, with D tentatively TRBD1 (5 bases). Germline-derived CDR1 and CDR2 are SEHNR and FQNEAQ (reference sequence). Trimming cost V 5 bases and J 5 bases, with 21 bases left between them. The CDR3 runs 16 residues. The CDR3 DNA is TGTGCCAGCAGCCACGCCGGGTGGGGCGCCGAGGAGACCCAGTACTTC. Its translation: CASSHAGWGAEETQYF.

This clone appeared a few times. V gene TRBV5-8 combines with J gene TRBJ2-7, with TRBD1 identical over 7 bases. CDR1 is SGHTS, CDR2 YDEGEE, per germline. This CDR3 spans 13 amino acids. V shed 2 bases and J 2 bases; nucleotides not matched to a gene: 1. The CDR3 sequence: CASSLRGPYEQYF. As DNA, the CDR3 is TGTGCCAGCAGCTTAAGGGGGCCCTACGAGCAGTACTTC. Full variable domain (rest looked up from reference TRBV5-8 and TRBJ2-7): EAGVTQSPTHLIKTRGQQATLRCSPISGHTSVYWYQQALGLGLQFLLWYDEGEERNRGNFPPRFSGRQFPNYSSELNVNALELEDSALYLCASSLRGPYEQYFGPGTRLTVT.

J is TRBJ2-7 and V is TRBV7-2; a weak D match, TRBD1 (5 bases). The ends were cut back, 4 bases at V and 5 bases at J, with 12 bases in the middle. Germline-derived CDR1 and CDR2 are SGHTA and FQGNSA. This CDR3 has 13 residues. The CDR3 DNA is TGTGCCAGCAGCTACACTCAGGGCCACGAGCAGTACTTC. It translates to CASSYTQGHEQYF.

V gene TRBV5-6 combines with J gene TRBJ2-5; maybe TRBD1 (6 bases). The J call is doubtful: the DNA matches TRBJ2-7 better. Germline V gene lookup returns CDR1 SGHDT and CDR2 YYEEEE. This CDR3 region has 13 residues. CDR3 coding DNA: TGTGCCAGCAGCCGGGGACAAACCTACGAGCAGTACTTC. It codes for CASSRGQTYEQYF.

CDR3 residues: CASSQEIQGAYGYTF. In DNA, the CDR3 is TGCGCCAGCAGCCAAGAGATCCAGGGGGCCTATGGCTACACCTTC. The J gene is TRBJ1-2, the V gene TRBV4-3, with TRBD1 matching 8 bases. The V gene's germline CDR1 is LGHNA and CDR2 YSLEER. The junction had 4 bases not matched to a gene; V was cut back by 0 bases and J by 4 bases. The CDR3 is 15 residues long.

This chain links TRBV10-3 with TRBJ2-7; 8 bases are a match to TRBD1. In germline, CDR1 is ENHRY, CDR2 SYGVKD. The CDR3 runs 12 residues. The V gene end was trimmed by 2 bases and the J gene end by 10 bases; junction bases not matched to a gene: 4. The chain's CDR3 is CAISEADRDQYF. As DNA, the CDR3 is TGTGCCATCAGTGAGGCGGACAGGGATCAGTACTTC.

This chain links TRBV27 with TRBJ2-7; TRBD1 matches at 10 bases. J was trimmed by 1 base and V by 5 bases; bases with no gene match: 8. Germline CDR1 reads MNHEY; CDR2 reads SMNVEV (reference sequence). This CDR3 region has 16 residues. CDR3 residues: CASSPRDRGWSYEQYF. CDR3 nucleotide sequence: TGTGCCAGCAGTCCGCGGGACAGGGGATGGTCCTACGAGCAGTACTTC.

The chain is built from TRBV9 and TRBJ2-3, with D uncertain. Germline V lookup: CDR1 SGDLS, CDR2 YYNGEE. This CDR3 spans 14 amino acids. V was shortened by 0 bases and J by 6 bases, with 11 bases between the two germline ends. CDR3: CASSVENSWDTQYF. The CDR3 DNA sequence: TGTGCCAGCAGCGTAGAAAATAGTTGGGATACGCAGTATTTT. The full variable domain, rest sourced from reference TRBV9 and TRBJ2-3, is DSGVTQTPKHLITATGQRVTLRCSPRSGDLSVYWYQQSLDQGLQFLIQYYNGEERAKGNILERFSAQQFPDLHSELNLSSLELGDSALYFCASSVENSWDTQYFGPGTRLTVL.

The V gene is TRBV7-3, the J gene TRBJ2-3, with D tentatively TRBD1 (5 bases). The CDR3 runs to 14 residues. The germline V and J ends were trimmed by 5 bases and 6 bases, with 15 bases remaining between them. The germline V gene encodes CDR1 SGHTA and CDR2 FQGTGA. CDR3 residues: CASSLMGPQDTQYF. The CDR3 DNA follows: TGTGCCAGCAGCCTCATGGGGCCACAGGATACGCAGTATTTT.

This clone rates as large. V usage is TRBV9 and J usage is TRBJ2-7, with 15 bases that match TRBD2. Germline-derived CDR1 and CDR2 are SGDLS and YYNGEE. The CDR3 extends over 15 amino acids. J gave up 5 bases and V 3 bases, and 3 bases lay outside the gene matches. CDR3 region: CASSERTSGRDEQYF. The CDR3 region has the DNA TGTGCCAGCAGCGAACGGACTAGCGGGAGGGACGAGCAGTACTTC. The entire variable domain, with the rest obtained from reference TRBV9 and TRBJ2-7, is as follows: DSGVTQTPKHLITATGQRVTLRCSPRSGDLSVYWYQQSLDQGLQFLIQYYNGEERAKGNILERFSAQQFPDLHSELNLSSLELGDSALYFCASSERTSGRDEQYFGPGTRLTVT.